The present entry profiles one T cell receptor (beta chain) with its context. Its antigen remains undetermined. No base-level quality is on record; no much larger clone is a single base apart. The data derive from a study of T cells in Graves' hyperthyroidism and ophthalmopathy (dated by TCRdb to the late 2010s). For context, the study as a whole: Peripheral blood was collected at initial diagnosis, before any treatment. A discovery cohort of fewer than 110 patients, roughly 40 with Graves' ophthalmopathy and approximately 57 with stable Graves' hyperthyroidism, was used to find distinguishing TCR V-J signatures. Prospective prediction of ophthalmopathy was tested in an independent validation cohort consisting of 18 to 20 hyperthyroidism patients and some 16 patients who later progressed to ophthalmopathy. The 100 or so discovery patients were randomly split 7:3 into training and test sets. Once sampling was done, hyperthyroidism patients were given methimazole at a starting dose of 30 mg daily, whereas ophthalmopathy patients were given high-dose intravenous methylprednisolone. The paper reports TCR Vbeta CDR3 sequencing of some 140 peripheral blood samples: around 41 ophthalmopathy, fewer than 85 hyperthyroidism and some 17 progressor patients. In addition, the study compared T-cell repertoires in thyroid tissue and in blood from roughly 6 Graves' hyperthyroidism patients.

A patient counted as having stable Graves' hyperthyroidism if no progression to ophthalmopathy occurred over 18 months of follow-up. The hyperthyroidism patients were between 18 and 65 years old and newly diagnosed, with a disease duration of less than 2 months. Patients with uncontrolled infections, other autoimmune diseases, pregnancy or lactation were excluded. Diagnoses were established on the basis of clinical symptoms, serum thyroxine and TRAb, thyroid ultrasound, and orbital computed tomography. PBMCs were isolated from approximately 10 ml of fresh peripheral blood by Ficoll-Paque density gradient centrifugation. Total RNA was extracted with Trizol reagent, and quality was checked on an Agilent 2100 Bioanalyzer. TCR beta CDR3 regions were amplified from RNA transcripts. A first-round RT-PCR of the TCR CDR3 used the HTBI primer set with the Qiagen OneStep RT-PCR kit. Libraries were constructed in a second round of multiplex PCR, after which size selection and purification were carried out. Libraries were sequenced paired-end with 100 bp reads on an Illumina HiSeq2000. Per the original workflow: SOAPnuke was used to process the raw data, removing reads that contained adapters or uncalled bases, had a mean Phred below 15, or lacked an exact match to the constant primer or identifier. COPE v1.2.5 was used to merge the high-quality paired reads, and each unique nucleotide sequence was defined as a clonotype. MiTCR v1.1 was used to align clonotypes to the IMGT TRBV, TRBD and TRBJ reference segments. Analysis was restricted to V-J combinations with a frequency above 0.0001, which covered 98% to 99.2% of repertoires. A TCS score was defined as the ratio of F50 (clonal expansion) to E x V (chaos), with BLOSUM62-based TCRdist applied between CDR3 peptides within each V-J. Welch's t-statistics and random forest reduced several hundred V-J features to roughly 13, which were used in a naive Bayes classifier (R e1071). The Morisita-Horn index was used to measure how similar the thyroid and blood repertoires were. Through fastp at Q25 and MiXCR, TCRdb rebuilt clones from the public reads, retaining in-frame beta chains. Each CDR3 protein gets just one entry, which takes the most common genes and DNA from the rows behind it. Clone size and V and J calls follow TCRdb, not the original study. Present in this sample are hundreds of thousands of distinct CDR3 sequences, approximately 40% of which were seen just once. The ten largest make up around 10% of the sample.

The germline V gene provides CDR1 SGHVS and CDR2 FQNEAQ. V is shortened by 0 bases, J by 6 bases, and the region joining them spans 9 bases. The CDR3 starts with the cysteine, ends with the phenylalanine, and has 13 residues. CDR3 DNA is the only sequence kept; it has 39 bases, read in frame from the first base. Paper-wide results and their limitations: Blood samples also contained most of the expanded thyroid clonotypes (frequency above 0.001), which suggests that blood repertoires may reflect thyroid immune responses. Ophthalmopathy was separated from stable hyperthyroidism by a 13 V-J signature model, with over 85% sensitivity and about 84% specificity obtained in cross-validation and 80%/75% obtained in testing. No statistical method was used to fix the sample size in advance, and group allocation was not hidden from the investigators. During validation, the model predicted progression to ophthalmopathy a median of about 5.9 months ahead of onset, with 60% to 71% sensitivity and less than 85% specificity.

The specimen sequenced was blood. The sequence derives from a man in his late teens or twenties with Graves' hyperthyroidism. Recombination joined TRBV7-8 with TRBJ2-7, with the D gene not confidently named. For the CDR3, the sequence is CASSLAFGVEQYF. The DNA sequence reads TGTGCCAGCAGCTTAGCCTTTGGGGTCGAGCAGTACTTC. The CDR3 plus the reference TRBV7-8 and TRBJ2-7 genes for the other parts give the full variable domain: GAGVSQSPRYKVAKRGQDVALRCDPISGHVSLFWYQQALGQGPEFLTYFQNEAQLDKSGLPSDRFFAERPEGSVSTLKIQRTQQEDSAVYLCASSLAFGVEQYFGPGTRLTVT.